Shown below are 10 T cell receptor beta chains from a single sample sequenced in a study of Ad26.COV2.S vaccination and SARS-CoV-2 variants (TCRdb year 2021). The library was built by means of the immunoSEQ multiplex PCR assay. In its TCRdb copy, this immuneACCESS table keeps in-frame sequences only and misses some clones. Where compared with another copy, unresolved V genes explain less than half of these, and the others have no known cause. Present in this sample are roughly 700,000 clones, more than 80% of which were seen just once. About 1.5% of the sample goes to the ten largest clones. The sample's treatment or condition, from its label and the paper: some 20 received Ad26.COV2.S at low or high dose, single or two shots; roughly five received placebo; per-sample allocation not given. For vaccine and placebo recipients, the sequenced repertoires came from samples collected on day 63 after the first injection.

The sequencing used peripheral blood, collected in a trial of Ad26.COV2.S vaccine versus placebo. Receptor source: a person between 18 and 59 years old who received the Ad26.COV2.S COVID-19 vaccine or a placebo.

The chain is built from TRBV23-1 and TRBJ1-5; possibly TRBD1 for D (5 bases). TRBV23-1 is an ORF for which the function is uncertain. The CDR3 covers 16 residues. Trimming removed 7 bases at V and 3 bases at J, with 19 bases between. This CDR3 is CASTSGPWIANQPQHF. CDR3 DNA sequence: TGCGCCAGCACCTCAGGGCCGTGGATCGCCAATCAGCCCCAGCATTTT.

J is TRBJ1-1 and V is TRBV7-9; D remains ambiguous. V shed 2 bases and J shed 6 bases, with 13 bases lying between them. The CDR3 contains 14 residues. Germline V gene lookup returns CDR1 SEHNR and CDR2 FQNEAQ (reference sequence). Here the CDR3 DNA reads TGTGCCAGCAGCTTATTACTCGGGGAGCCTGAAGCTTTCTTT. Translating gives CASSLLLGEPEAFF.

V and J are TRBV4-3 and TRBJ2-1; 7 bases are a match to TRBD1. The CDR3 totals 16 residues. Germline V gene sequence: CDR1 LGHNA, CDR2 YSLEER. Losses at the gene ends were 2 bases for V and 3 bases for J; bases not matched to a gene: 7. CDR3 region: CASSQTTGQDYNEQFF. Written as DNA, the CDR3 is TGCGCCAGCAGCCAAACGACAGGGCAGGACTACAATGAGCAGTTCTTC.

The V gene is TRBV5-1, the J gene TRBJ1-4; D not certain. CDR1 SGHRS and CDR2 YFSETQ come from the germline V gene. V was shortened by 1 base and J by 0 bases, with 4 bases between the two germline ends. The CDR3 is made up of 14 amino acids. The CDR3 DNA reads as TGCGCCAGCAGCTTGTCAGCAACTAATGAAAAACTGTTTTTT. Translating gives CASSLSATNEKLFF. Combining the CDR3 with reference TRBV5-1 and TRBJ1-4 gives the whole variable domain KAGVTQTPRYLIKTRGQQVTLSCSPISGHRSVSWYQQTPGQGLQFLFEYFSETQRNKGNFPGRFSGRQFSNSRSEMNVSTLELGDSALYLCASSLSATNEKLFFGSGTQLSVL.

The J gene is TRBJ2-5, the V gene TRBV2, with D hard to call. Trimming took 6 bases from V and 3 from J, leaving 5 bases between them. Germline loops: CDR1 SNHLY, CDR2 FYNNEI. CDR3 length equals 11 residues. The CDR3 protein is CASSLEETQYF. The DNA of the CDR3 is TGTGCCAGCAGCCTAGAAGAGACCCAGTACTTC.

The CDR3 loop reads CASSLQPQGVFRRGDGYTF. The DNA for the CDR3 is TGTGCCAGCAGCCTACAACCGCAGGGGGTGTTCCGTCGCGGTGATGGCTACACCTTC. The chain combines TRBV7-2 with TRBJ1-2, with 7 bases lining up with TRBD1. Unmatched junction bases numbered 24, after V lost 5 bases and J lost 6 bases. There are 19 residues in the CDR3. The V gene's germline CDR1 is SGHTA and CDR2 FQGNSA.

This CDR3 is CASSVHRDSAQYF. The CDR3 DNA is TGTGCCAGCAGCGTCCACCGGGACAGTGCGCAGTATTTT. This chain uses TRBV9 with TRBJ2-3; 7 nucleotides line up with TRBD1. Losses at the gene ends were 2 bases for V and 10 bases for J; bases not matched to a gene: 7. Germline V gene lookup returns CDR1 SGDLS and CDR2 YYNGEE. CDR3 size: 13 residues.

This sequence joins TRBV3-1 (or the pseudogene TRBV3-2) and TRBJ1-6; TRBD1 aligns across 7 bases. With V trimmed by 0 bases and J by 10 bases, 12 bases remained unmatched. The CDR3 extends over 17 amino acids. The germline V gene encodes CDR1 LGHDT and CDR2 YNNKEL (reference sequence). The CDR3 DNA reads TGTGCCAGCAGCCAAGATGCCCCTGGGCAGGGGGTCTCACCCCTCCACTTT. Amino acids: CASSQDAPGQGVSPLHF.

This sequence joins TRBV5-3 and TRBJ2-1; D unresolved. TRBV5-3 is labeled an ORF, and its function is uncertain. Trimming removed 4 bases at V and 0 bases at J, with 20 bases between. The CDR3 loop spans 18 amino acids. The CDR3 nucleotides read TGTGCCAGAAGCCCGCTCCCCCCGGCGTTAAGCTCCTACAATGAGCAGTTCTTC. This gives the protein CARSPLPPALSSYNEQFF.

The chain links TRBV10-3 to TRBJ2-3, with D uncertain. In germline, CDR1 is ENHRY, CDR2 SYGVKD. Deletions cut 10 bases from V and 0 bases from J, with 11 bases between. This CDR3 is 13 amino acids long. CDR3: CATSTGSTDTQYF. The CDR3 coding sequence is TGTGCCACCTCTACCGGAAGCACAGATACGCAGTATTTT.